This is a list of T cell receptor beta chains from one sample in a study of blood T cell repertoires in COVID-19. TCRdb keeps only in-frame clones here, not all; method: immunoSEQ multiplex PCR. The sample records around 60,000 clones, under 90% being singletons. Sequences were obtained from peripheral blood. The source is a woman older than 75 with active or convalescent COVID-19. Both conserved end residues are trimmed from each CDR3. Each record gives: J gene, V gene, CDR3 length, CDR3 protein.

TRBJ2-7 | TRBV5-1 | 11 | ASSRTAPYEQY
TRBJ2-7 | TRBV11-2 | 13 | ASSSPGGLTDEQY
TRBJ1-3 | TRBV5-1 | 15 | ASSDGQGVVAGNTIY
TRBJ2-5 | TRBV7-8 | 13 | ASSYGDRGGETQY
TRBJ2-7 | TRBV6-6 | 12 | ATNREASSYEQY
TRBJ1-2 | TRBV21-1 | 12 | ASSKDGDSYGYT
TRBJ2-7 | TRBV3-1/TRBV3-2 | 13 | ASSQVCGGAYEQY
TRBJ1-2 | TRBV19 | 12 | ASSATGDIYGYT
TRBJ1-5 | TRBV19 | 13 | ASSIGGGSNQPQH
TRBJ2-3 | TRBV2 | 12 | ASPRAGTPDTQY
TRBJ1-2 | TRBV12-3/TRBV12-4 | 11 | ASSRDREPGYT
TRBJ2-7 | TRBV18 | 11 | ASSQTVNYEQY
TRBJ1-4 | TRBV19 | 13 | ASKEGGRRNEKLF
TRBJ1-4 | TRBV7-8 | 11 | ASSSGTDEKLF
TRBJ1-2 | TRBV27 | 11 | ASSFRTGTGYT
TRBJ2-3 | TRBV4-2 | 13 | ASSQVAGDGDTQY
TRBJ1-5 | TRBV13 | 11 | ASSLRGFQPQH
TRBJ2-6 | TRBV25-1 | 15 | ASRPSSGVDGANVLT
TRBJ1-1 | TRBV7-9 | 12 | ASSRTGRAGRAF
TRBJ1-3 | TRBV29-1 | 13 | SATRGLSSGNTIY
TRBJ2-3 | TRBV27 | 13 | ATYSTGGSRDTQY
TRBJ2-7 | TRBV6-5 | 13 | ASSHQAGGAYEQY
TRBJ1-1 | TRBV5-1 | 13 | ASSPLTGIGTEAF
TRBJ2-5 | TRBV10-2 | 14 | ASSEGQTGSTETQY
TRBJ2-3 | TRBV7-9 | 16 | ASSPLRRGEPDTDTQY
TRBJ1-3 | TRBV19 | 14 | ASSIRTGSSGNTIY
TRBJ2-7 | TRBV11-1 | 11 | ASSSDRGKEQY
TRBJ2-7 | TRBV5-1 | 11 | ASSLDRGYEQY
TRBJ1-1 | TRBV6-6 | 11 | ASRDSQNTEAF
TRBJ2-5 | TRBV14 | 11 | ASRGLAGGTQY
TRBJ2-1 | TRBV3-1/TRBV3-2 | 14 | ASSQESTGKNNEQF
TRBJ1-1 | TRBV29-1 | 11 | SVDLTGNTEAF
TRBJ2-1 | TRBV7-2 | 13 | ASSSRSSGDNEQF
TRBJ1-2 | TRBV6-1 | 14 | ASSEALNRGENGYT
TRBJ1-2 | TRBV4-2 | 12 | ASSQAGEFYGYT
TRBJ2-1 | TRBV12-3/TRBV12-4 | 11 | AIRPGGFNEQF